These 21 T cell receptor beta chains were all obtained from the same sample, sequenced in a study of OX40 agonist ivuxolimab in advanced cancers. Profiling relied on immunoSEQ multiplex PCR, and the TCRdb table lists in-frame clones only, not all of them. Here the sample spans 60,000 to 100,000 clones, over 70% being singletons. The sequencing here drew on CD4+ or CD8+ T cells sorted from blood, taken in a trial of the OX40 agonist ivuxolimab. The receptors originated from an adult with an advanced solid tumor such as melanoma, head and neck, liver or kidney cancer.

J is TRBJ2-3 and V is TRBV19, with D hard to call. The germline CDR1 and CDR2 sequences are LNHDA and SQIVND (reference sequence). The CDR3 consists of 13 residues. Trimming cost V 6 bases and J 3 bases, with 10 bases left between them. In DNA, the CDR3 is TGTGCCAGTAGCCAAGGAAGGACAGATACGCAGTATTTT. Translation gives CASSQGRTDTQYF. The full variable domain, completed using reference TRBV19 and TRBJ2-3, is DGGITQSPKYLFRKEGQNVTLSCEQNLNHDAMYWYRQDPGQGLRLIYYSQIVNDFQKGDIAEGYSVSREKKESFPLTVTSAQKNPTAFYLCASSQGRTDTQYFGPGTRLTVL.

The rearrangement links TRBV19 to TRBJ1-5; D gene uncertain. Germline V gene data show CDR1 as LNHDA and CDR2 as SQIVND (reference sequence). CDR3 length equals 17 residues. The ends were cut back, 2 bases at V and 0 bases at J, with 14 bases in the middle. CDR3 nucleotide sequence: TGTGCCAGTAGTATAACGGCCGGAACTTATAGCAATCAGCCCCAGCATTTT. Its protein is CASSITAGTYSNQPQHF.

The V gene is TRBV5-1, the J gene TRBJ2-5; 7 bases fit TRBD2. Germline lookup yields CDR1 SGHRS and CDR2 YFSETQ. CDR3 length: 15 residues. With V trimmed by 0 bases and J by 5 bases, 7 bases remained unmatched. Here the CDR3 reads CASSLDPGRRETQYF. The DNA of the CDR3 is TGCGCCAGCAGCTTGGACCCCGGGAGGCGGGAGACCCAGTACTTC.

The chain links TRBV12-5 to TRBJ2-7; TRBD2 agrees at 13 bases. Trimming at V came to 5 bases and at J to 4 bases, leaving 5 bases not matched to a gene. Germline CDR1 and CDR2: LGHNT and FRNRAP. This CDR3 comprises 15 residues. In DNA form, the CDR3 reads TGTGCTAGTGGTCCCCGGACTAGCGGGAGATACGAGCAGTACTTC. This encodes CASGPRTSGRYEQYF.

The chain carries TRBV30 and TRBJ1-2; D remains ambiguous. Per the germline V gene, CDR1 is GTSNPN and CDR2 is SVGIG (reference sequence). V lost 1 base, J lost 5 bases, and 14 bases lay in between. There are 14 residues in the CDR3. The CDR3 protein is CAWSDWEVGYGYTF. The DNA of the CDR3 is TGTGCCTGGAGTGATTGGGAGGTTGGGTATGGCTACACCTTC. Variable domain in full (rest from reference TRBV30 and TRBJ1-2): SQTIHQWPATLVQPVGSPLSLECTVEGTSNPNLYWYRQAAGRGLQLLFYSVGIGQISSEVPQNLSASRPQDRQFILSSKKLLLSDSGFYLCAWSDWEVGYGYTFGSGTRLTVV.

This chain links TRBV4-1 with TRBJ2-3; 7 bases fit TRBD2. Germline loops: CDR1 MGHRA, CDR2 YSYEKL. V gave up 1 base and J gave up 5 bases; unmatched junction bases: 6. The CDR3 extends over 15 amino acids. The CDR3 DNA is TGCGCCAGCAGCCAAGTTAGACTAGCCAGAGATACGCAGTATTTT. Encoded protein: CASSQVRLARDTQYF.

The chain is built from TRBV13 and TRBJ2-3, with 11 bases matching TRBD2. This CDR3 contains 16 residues. Germline trimming cut 5 bases from V and 5 bases from J; bases unmatched to any gene: 9. Germline values: CDR1 PRHDT, CDR2 FYEKMQ (reference sequence). CDR3 nucleotides: TGTGCCAGCAGCGGCCAAACTAGCGGGAGCGTAGATACGCAGTATTTT. Protein product: CASSGQTSGSVDTQYF.

J is TRBJ2-1 and V is TRBV11-2, with a tentative D call TRBD2 (6 bases). Germline-derived CDR1 and CDR2 are SGHAT and FQNNGV. The length of the CDR3 is 14 residues. V was pared by 1 base and J by 6 bases, with 10 bases between. CDR3 sequence (DNA): TGTGCCAGCAGCTTAGCTAGCGCGGGCAATGAGCAGTTCTTC. It encodes CASSLASAGNEQFF.

The V gene is TRBV27, the J gene TRBJ1-5; D might be TRBD1 (5 bases). The germline gives CDR1 MNHEY, CDR2 SMNVEV (reference sequence). V lost 3 bases to trimming and J lost 6 bases, with 9 bases between them. The CDR3 has 13 amino acids. The CDR3 protein is CASSLDGTQPQHF. The CDR3 region has the DNA TGTGCCAGCAGTTTGGATGGGACTCAGCCCCAGCATTTT.

The V and J genes are TRBV7-7 and TRBJ2-7, with 12 nucleotides matching TRBD2. The CDR3 sequence is 13 residues long. Germline loops: CDR1 SSHAT, CDR2 FNYEAQ (reference sequence). After removal of 5 bases from V and 6 bases from J, the junction contained 2 bases not matched to a gene. The CDR3 region is CASSPSGRGEQYF. The CDR3 coding sequence is TGTGCCAGCAGCCCTAGCGGGAGGGGCGAGCAGTACTTC.

The V call is TRBV9, the J call TRBJ1-2; TRBD1 matches at 9 bases. J lost 3 bases, V lost 4 bases, and 1 base had no gene match. The CDR3 consists of 13 residues. From germline, CDR1 is SGDLS and CDR2 YYNGEE. CDR3 protein: CASSRTGDYGYTF. The DNA of the CDR3 is TGTGCCAGCAGCCGGACAGGGGACTATGGCTACACCTTC. Full variable domain (missing parts from reference TRBV9 and TRBJ1-2): DSGVTQTPKHLITATGQRVTLRCSPRSGDLSVYWYQQSLDQGLQFLIQYYNGEERAKGNILERFSAQQFPDLHSELNLSSLELGDSALYFCASSRTGDYGYTFGSGTRLTVV.

The chain couples TRBV6-7 to TRBJ2-3; possible D gene TRBD2, 6 bases. Being an ORF, TRBV6-7 has a function that is uncertain. The CDR3 is 16 residues long. The V end was cut by 6 bases, the J end by 2 bases, with 18 bases between. CDR3 DNA: TGTGCCAGCAGAGATGCTCGGGACTTCCCCACAGATACGCAGTATTTT. Its translation is CASRDARDFPTDTQYF.

The V and J genes are TRBV15 and TRBJ2-3, with 7 bases lining up with TRBD2. V lost 2 bases to trimming and J lost 5 bases; unmatched junction nucleotides: 10. CDR3 size: 16 residues. Germline V lookup: CDR1 LNHNV, CDR2 YYDKDF (reference sequence). CDR3 residues: CATSRPSSGVGDTQYF. DNA for the CDR3: TGTGCCACCAGCAGACCCTCAAGCGGGGTGGGAGATACGCAGTATTTT.

This chain links TRBV27 with TRBJ2-7, with TRBD1 matching over 8 bases. Trimming cost V 2 bases and J 0 bases; bases outside gene matches: 3. Germline V CDR1 and CDR2: MNHEY, SMNVEV (reference sequence). This CDR3 contains 15 residues. In DNA, the CDR3 is TGTGCCAGCAGTTTACAGGGGGCCCACTCCTACGAGCAGTACTTC. Protein: CASSLQGAHSYEQYF.

V is TRBV6-5 and J is TRBJ1-2; D gene unclear. CDR3 length equals 13 residues. The V end was cut by 8 bases, the J end by 8 bases, with 18 bases between. Germline CDR1 MNHEY, CDR2 SVGAGI. This chain's CDR3 is CASSRDVGQGYTF. The CDR3 nucleotides read TGTGCCAGCTCCCGGGATGTCGGGCAAGGCTACACCTTC.

The chain joins TRBV19 to TRBJ2-7; D perhaps matches TRBD2 (6 bases). Germline V gene lookup returns CDR1 LNHDA and CDR2 SQIVND (reference sequence). V gave up 4 bases and J gave up 0 bases, with 13 bases separating them. CDR3 length: 15 amino acids. The CDR3 loop is CASSSQAGSSYEQYF. Here the CDR3 DNA reads TGTGCCAGTAGTAGCCAAGCGGGTAGCTCCTACGAGCAGTACTTC. Complete variable domain (other parts from reference TRBV19 and TRBJ2-7): DGGITQSPKYLFRKEGQNVTLSCEQNLNHDAMYWYRQDPGQGLRLIYYSQIVNDFQKGDIAEGYSVSREKKESFPLTVTSAQKNPTAFYLCASSSQAGSSYEQYFGPGTRLTVT.

The rearrangement uses TRBV6-6 and TRBJ2-2, with 10 positions matching TRBD2. Losses at the gene ends were 6 bases for V and 4 bases for J; bases not matched to a gene: 8. The CDR3 contains 16 residues. The germline V gene has CDR1 MNHNY and CDR2 SVGAGI (reference sequence). The CDR3 protein is CASSRNSGRGTGELFF. CDR3 sequence (DNA): TGTGCCAGCAGCCGCAACAGCGGGAGGGGCACCGGGGAGCTGTTTTTT.

The chain uses TRBV7-9 and TRBJ2-6; D is possibly TRBD1 (5 bases). The length of the CDR3 is 15 residues. Looked up from germline, CDR1 is SEHNR and CDR2 is FQNEAQ (reference sequence). Deletions cut 6 bases from V and 0 bases from J, with 9 bases between. The CDR3 loop reads CASSLTGSGANVLTF. The CDR3 DNA is TGTGCCAGCAGTCTAACAGGCTCTGGGGCCAACGTCCTGACTTTC.

The chain combines TRBV27 with TRBJ1-3; 7 nucleotides line up with TRBD1. With V trimmed by 5 bases and J by 0 bases, 7 bases remained unmatched. Germline V gene sequence: CDR1 MNHEY, CDR2 SMNVEV (reference sequence). The CDR3 loop spans 16 amino acids. CDR3 in DNA: TGTGCCAGCAGTCCCAGGGGGGGGAGCTCTGGAAACACCATATATTTT. Translation: CASSPRGGSSGNTIYF.

The CDR3 bases are TGTGCCAGCAGTGAAACGAGGACAGGGTTCGCCGGGGAGCTGTTTTTT. Its translation: CASSETRTGFAGELFF. The chain uses TRBV6-1 and TRBJ2-2; TRBD1 aligns across 8 bases. CDR1 MNHNS and CDR2 SASEGT come from the germline V gene. The CDR3 runs to 16 residues. The V and J ends lost 2 bases and 6 bases, in that order; junction bases with no gene match: 8.

The chain is built from TRBV6-5 and TRBJ1-6; no definite D call. Looked up from germline, CDR1 is MNHEY and CDR2 is SVGAGI. The V end was cut by 8 bases, the J end by 9 bases, with 8 bases between. This CDR3 comprises 11 residues. Here the CDR3 DNA reads TGTGCCAGCGGGATTCGTTCACCCCTCCACTTT. Translated, it gives CASGIRSPLHF.